The clone carrying this TCR beta chain was seen once. Both TCRalpha and TCRbeta chains were reverse transcribed with V-gene-specific primers. With a V-primer adapter and a constant-region primer, TCRs were amplified for about 19 PCR cycles. TCRdb reprocessed the reads via MiXCR and lists one record per CDR3 protein. The data show around 83,000 distinct CDR3 sequences, approximately 19% seen once. This specimen belongs to a study of low-dose radiotherapy and immunotherapy resistance in tumors. Time point described: before trial treatment. CDR3 size: 15 residues. Germline lookup yields CDR1 MNHEY and CDR2 SVGEGT. Trimming stripped 6 bases from V and 2 bases from J, with 13 bases between.

The material was PBMCs, obtained before treatment. This sequence joins TRBV6-2 or TRBV6-3 and TRBJ2-2; D could derive from TRBD1 or TRBD2 (5 bases each). The source is a male donor with prostate cancer. The CDR3 DNA follows: TGTGCCAGCAGATTGACGGGGCGAAACACCGGGGAGCTGTTTTTT. This translates into CASRLTGRNTGELFF.